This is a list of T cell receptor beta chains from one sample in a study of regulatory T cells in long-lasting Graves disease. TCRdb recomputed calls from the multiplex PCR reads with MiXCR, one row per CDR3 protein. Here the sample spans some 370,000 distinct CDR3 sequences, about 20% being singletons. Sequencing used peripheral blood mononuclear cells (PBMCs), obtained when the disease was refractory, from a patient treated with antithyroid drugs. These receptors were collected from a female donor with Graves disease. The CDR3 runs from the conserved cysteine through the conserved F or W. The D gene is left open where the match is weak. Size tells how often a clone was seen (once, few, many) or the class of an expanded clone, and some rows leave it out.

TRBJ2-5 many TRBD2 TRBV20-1 TGCAGTGCTAGAGATTCTGCACTAGCGGCTGCAGAGACCCAGTACTTC CSARDSALAAAETQYF
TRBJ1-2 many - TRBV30 TGTGCCTGGAGCGCCCCGTGGGGCAGTTCTAACTATGGCTACACCTTC CAWSAPWGSSNYGYTF
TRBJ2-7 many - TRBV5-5 TGTGCCAGCAGCTTTAGCCCACAGGGCGCTGATTACGAGCAGTACTTC CASSFSPQGADYEQYF
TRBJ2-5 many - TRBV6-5 TGTGCCAGCAGTTGGGGGGGGCGGGGTCTCGAGACCCAGTACTTC CASSWGGRGLETQYF
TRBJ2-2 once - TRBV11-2 TGTGCCAGCAGCAAGACCCGGGACCCAAACACCGGGGAGCTGTTTTTT CASSKTRDPNTGELFF
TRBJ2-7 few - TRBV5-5 TGTGCCAGCAGCTTGGTTAACCTTGTTCCTTCCTACGAGCAGTACTTC CASSLVNLVPSYEQYF
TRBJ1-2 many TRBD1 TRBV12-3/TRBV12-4 TGTGCCAGCAGTCCAGGGGGCGACGGCTATGGCTACACCTTC CASSPGGDGYGYTF
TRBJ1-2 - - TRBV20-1 TGCAGTGCTAACACGGGCCTCATCCGTAGCTACACCTTC CSANTGLIRSYTF
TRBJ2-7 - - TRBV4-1 TGCGCCAGCAGCCAAGTTCCGGGGGCAGGGCGGGAGCAGTACTTC CASSQVPGAGREQYF
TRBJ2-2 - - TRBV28 TGTGCCAGCAGTTCCCCGCTCGCGGAGCTGTTTTTT CASSSPLAELFF
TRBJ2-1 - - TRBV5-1 TGCGCCAGCAGCTTGGAAGGGTTCCTAGCAGAGCAGTTCTTC CASSLEGFLAEQFF
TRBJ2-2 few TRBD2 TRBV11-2 TGTGCCAGCAGCGAAACCTACAGGGTGAGGCTAGCGGGGACCCCGTGGACCGGGGAGCTGTTTTTT CASSETYRVRLAGTPWTGELFF
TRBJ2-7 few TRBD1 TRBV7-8 TGTGCCAGCAGCTTAGTGGTTGGACAGGGTACCTACGAGCAGTACTTC CASSLVVGQGTYEQYF
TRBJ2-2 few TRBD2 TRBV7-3 TGTGCCAGCAGCCCCCGCCGACTAGCGGGAGACACCGGGGAGCTGTTTTTT CASSPRRLAGDTGELFF
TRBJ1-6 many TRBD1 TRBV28 TGTGCCAGCAGCCGCGGACAGGGGACCTTCAGGGCCCTCCACTTT CASSRGQGTFRALHF
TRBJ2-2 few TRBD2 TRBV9 TGTGCCAGCAGCGCAGGGACTAGCGGGAGGGGTAGGACCGGGGAGCTGTTTTTT CASSAGTSGRGRTGELFF
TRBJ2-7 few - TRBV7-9 TGTGCCAGCAGCTTCAAGGAGGCTTCCTACGAGCAGTACTTC CASSFKEASYEQYF
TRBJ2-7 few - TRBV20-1 TGCAGTGCTATAAACCCGACTCCTATACTCTATGCCTACGAGCAGTACTTC CSAINPTPILYAYEQYF
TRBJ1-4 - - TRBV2 TGTGCCAGCAGTGAACCAGGGTACAGTGAAAAACTGTTTTTT CASSEPGYSEKLFF
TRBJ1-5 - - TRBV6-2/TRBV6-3 TGTGCCAGCAGTTACCATGGGACCGAGGGGCAGCCCCAGCATTTT CASSYHGTEGQPQHF
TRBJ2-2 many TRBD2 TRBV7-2 TGTGCCAGCAGCCCCAGACTAGCGGAGAACACCGGGGAGCTGTTTTTT CASSPRLAENTGELFF
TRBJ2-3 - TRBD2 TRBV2 TGTGCCAGCAGCACCATTGGTAGCGGGGTCACAGATACGCAGTATTTT CASSTIGSGVTDTQYF
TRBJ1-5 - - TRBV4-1 TGCGCCAGCAGCCAAATCGGAGGGGGGCCCCAGCATTTT CASSQIGGGPQHF
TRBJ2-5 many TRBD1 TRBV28 TGTGCCAGCAGTTTCCCGACAGGGCCCCAAGAGACCCAGTACTTC CASSFPTGPQETQYF
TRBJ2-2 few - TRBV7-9 TGTGCCAGCAGCTTAGCGCGGGGTTCGGGGTCCGGGGAGCTGTTTTTT CASSLARGSGSGELFF
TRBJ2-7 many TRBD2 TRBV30 TGTGCCTGGAGTACACCCGTAGCGGGGGCGCCCACCTACGAGCAGTACTTC CAWSTPVAGAPTYEQYF